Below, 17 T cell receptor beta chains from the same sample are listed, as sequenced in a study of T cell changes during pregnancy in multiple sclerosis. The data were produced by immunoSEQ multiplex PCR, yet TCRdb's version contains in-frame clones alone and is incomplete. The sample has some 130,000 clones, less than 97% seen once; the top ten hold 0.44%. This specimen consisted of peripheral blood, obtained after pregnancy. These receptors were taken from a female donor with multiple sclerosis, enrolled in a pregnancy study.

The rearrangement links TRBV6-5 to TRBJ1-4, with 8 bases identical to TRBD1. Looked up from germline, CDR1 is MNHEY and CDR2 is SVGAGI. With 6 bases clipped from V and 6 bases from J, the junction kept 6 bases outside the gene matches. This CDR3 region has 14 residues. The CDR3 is CASRDRGGYEKLFF. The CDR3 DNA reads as TGTGCCAGCAGAGACAGGGGAGGGTATGAAAAACTGTTTTTT.

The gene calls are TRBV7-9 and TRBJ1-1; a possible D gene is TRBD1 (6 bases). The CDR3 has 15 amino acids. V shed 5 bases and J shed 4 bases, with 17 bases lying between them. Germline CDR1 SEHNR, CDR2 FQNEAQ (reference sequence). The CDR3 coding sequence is TGTGCCAGCAGCCCGCGACAGGCATCGGCCACTGAAGCTTTCTTT. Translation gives CASSPRQASATEAFF.

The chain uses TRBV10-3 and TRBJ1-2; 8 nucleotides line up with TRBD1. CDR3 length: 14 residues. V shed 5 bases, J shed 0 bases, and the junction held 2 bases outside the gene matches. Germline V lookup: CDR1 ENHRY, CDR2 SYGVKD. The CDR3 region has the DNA TGTGCCATCAGTACAGGGGGGTCTAACTATGGCTACACCTTC. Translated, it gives CAISTGGSNYGYTF.

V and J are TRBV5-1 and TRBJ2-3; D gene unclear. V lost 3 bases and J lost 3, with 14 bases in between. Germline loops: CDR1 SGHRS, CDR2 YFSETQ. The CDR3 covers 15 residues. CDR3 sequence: CASSSYYLLTDTQYF. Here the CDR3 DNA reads TGCGCCAGCAGCTCCTACTACCTCCTAACAGATACGCAGTATTTT.

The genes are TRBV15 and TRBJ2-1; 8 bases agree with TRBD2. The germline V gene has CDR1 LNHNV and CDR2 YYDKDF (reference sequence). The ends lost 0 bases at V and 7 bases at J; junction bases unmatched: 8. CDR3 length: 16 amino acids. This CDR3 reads CATSRDRGRPGNEQFF. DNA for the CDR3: TGTGCCACCAGCAGAGATCGCGGGAGGCCGGGGAATGAGCAGTTCTTC. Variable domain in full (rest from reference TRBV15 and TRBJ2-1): DAMVIQNPRYQVTQFGKPVTLSCSQTLNHNVMYWYQQKSSQAPKLLFHYYDKDFNNEADTPDNFQSRRPNTSFCFLDIRSPGLGDTAMYLCATSRDRGRPGNEQFFGPGTRLTVL.

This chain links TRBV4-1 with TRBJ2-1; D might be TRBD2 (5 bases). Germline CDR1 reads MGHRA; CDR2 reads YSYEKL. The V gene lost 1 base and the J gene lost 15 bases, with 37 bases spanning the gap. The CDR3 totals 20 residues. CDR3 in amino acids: CASSQVPGIPNREKRKERFF. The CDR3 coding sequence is TGCGCCAGCAGCCAAGTGCCCGGGATCCCGAACCGAGAAAAGCGCAAGGAGAGGTTCTTC.

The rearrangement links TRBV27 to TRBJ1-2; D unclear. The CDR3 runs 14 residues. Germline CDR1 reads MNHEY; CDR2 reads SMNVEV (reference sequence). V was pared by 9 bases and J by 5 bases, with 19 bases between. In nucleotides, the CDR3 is TGTGCCAGTGCGAAGGGCCCGGGGAAATATGGCTACACCTTC. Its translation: CASAKGPGKYGYTF.

The CDR3 protein is CASSRPGQGAYEQYF. CDR3 DNA: TGTGCCAGCAGTAGACCGGGACAGGGTGCCTACGAGCAGTACTTC. The V and J genes are TRBV6-1 and TRBJ2-7; 9 bases align to TRBD1. With 5 bases clipped from V and 2 bases from J, the junction kept 7 bases outside the gene matches. The CDR3 sequence is 15 residues long. The germline V gene encodes CDR1 MNHNS and CDR2 SASEGT.

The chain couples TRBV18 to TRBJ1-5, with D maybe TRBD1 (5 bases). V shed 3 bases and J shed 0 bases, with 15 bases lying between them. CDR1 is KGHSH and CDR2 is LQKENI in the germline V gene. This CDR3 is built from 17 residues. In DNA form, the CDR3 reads TGTGCCAGCTCACCGGTTTCTGGGGCCATTAGCAATCAGCCCCAGCATTTT. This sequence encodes CASSPVSGAISNQPQHF.

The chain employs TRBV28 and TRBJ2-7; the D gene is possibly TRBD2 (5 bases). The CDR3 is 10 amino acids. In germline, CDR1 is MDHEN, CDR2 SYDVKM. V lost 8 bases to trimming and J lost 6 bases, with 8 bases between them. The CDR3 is CASHGSEQYF. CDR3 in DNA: TGTGCCAGCCATGGGAGCGAGCAGTACTTC.

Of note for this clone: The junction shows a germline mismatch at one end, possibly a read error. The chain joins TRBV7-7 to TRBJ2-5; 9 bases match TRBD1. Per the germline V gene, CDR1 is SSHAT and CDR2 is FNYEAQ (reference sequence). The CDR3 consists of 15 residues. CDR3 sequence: CASSLDRGAQETQYF. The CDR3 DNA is TGTGCTAGCAGCTTGGACAGGGGAGCTCAAGAGACCCAGTACTTC.

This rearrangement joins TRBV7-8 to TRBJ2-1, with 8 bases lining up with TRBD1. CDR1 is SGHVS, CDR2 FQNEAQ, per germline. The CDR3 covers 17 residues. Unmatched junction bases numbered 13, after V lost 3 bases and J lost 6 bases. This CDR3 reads CASSFSRAPRGPNEQFF. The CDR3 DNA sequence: TGTGCCAGCAGCTTTTCGCGGGCCCCCAGGGGGCCCAATGAGCAGTTCTTC.

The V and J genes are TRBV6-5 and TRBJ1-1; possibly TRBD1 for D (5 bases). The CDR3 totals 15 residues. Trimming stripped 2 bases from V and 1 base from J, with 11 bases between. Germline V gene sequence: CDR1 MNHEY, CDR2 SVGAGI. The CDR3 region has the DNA TGTGCCAGCAGTTACACGGACATACCGAACACTGAAGCTTTCTTT. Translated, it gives CASSYTDIPNTEAFF.

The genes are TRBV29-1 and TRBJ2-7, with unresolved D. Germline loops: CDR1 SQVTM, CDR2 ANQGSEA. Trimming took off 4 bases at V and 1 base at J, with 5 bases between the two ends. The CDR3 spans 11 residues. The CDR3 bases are TGCAGCGTTGGAGCTTCCTACGAGCAGTACTTC. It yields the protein CSVGASYEQYF.

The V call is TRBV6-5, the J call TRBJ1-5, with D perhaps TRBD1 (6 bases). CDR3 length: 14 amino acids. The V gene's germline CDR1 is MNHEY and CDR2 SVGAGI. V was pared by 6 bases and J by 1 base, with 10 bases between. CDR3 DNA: TGTGCCAGCAGGGATGGACAGAGCAATCAGCCCCAGCATTTT. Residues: CASRDGQSNQPQHF.

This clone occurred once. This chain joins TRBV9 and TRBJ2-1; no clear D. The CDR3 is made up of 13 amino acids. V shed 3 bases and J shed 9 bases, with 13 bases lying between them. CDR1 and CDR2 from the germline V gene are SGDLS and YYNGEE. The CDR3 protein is CASSAYAKVEQFF. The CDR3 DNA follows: TGTGCCAGCAGCGCCTATGCGAAAGTTGAGCAGTTCTTC.

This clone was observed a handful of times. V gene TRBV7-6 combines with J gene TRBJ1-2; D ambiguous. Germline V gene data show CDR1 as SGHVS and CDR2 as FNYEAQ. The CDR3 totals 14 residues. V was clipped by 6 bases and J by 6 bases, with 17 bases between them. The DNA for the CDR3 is TGTGCCAGCAGTCCAATCTGGGAGGGTAATGGCTACACCTTC. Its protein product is CASSPIWEGNGYTF. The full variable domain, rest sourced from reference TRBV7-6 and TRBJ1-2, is GAGVSQSPRYKVTKRGQDVALRCDPISGHVSLYWYRQALGQGPEFLTYFNYEAQQDKSGLPNDRFSAERPEGSISTLTIQRTEQRDSAMYRCASSPIWEGNGYTFGSGTRLTVV.